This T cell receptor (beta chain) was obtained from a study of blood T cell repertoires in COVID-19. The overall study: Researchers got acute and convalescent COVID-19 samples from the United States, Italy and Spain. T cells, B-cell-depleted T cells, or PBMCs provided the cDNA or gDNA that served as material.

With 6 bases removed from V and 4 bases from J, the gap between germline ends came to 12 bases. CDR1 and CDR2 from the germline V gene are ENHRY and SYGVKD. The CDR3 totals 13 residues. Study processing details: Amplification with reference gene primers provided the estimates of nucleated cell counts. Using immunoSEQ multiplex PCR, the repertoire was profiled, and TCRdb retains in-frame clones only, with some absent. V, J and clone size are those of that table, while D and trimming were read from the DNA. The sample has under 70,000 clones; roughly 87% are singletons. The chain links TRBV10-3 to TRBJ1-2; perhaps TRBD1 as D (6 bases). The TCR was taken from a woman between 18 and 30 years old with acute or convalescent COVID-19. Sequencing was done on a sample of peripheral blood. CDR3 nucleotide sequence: TGTGCCATCAGGGGGGACATCAGCTATGGCTACACCTTC. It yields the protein CAIRGDISYGYTF.